The T cell receptor (beta chain) described here comes from a study of prognosis after radiotherapy for stage I lung cancer (dated by TCRdb to 2020 to 2023). In the study overall: Roughly 20 stage I NSCLC patients were enrolled in Nanjing, China, between April 2018 and January 2019. On tumor histology, roughly 11 patients had adenocarcinoma and several had squamous cell carcinoma. The study sequenced around 38 blood samples from some 19 patients, one before and one after SBRT per patient. Image-guided IMRT or VMAT was used to deliver SBRT in 3 to 5 fractions at a biologically effective dose of at least 100 Gy. There were about 13 patients with newly diagnosed primary stage I lung tumors and about five patients with oligometastatic NSCLC after surgical resection of the primary tumor. The cohort comprised under 15 men and several women with a median age of nearly 75 years, ranging from roughly 50 to 85 years. Concurrent therapy was not administered to any patient alongside SBRT. Every patient was deemed medically inoperable, more than ten because of comorbidities and over five because they refused surgery. Distant metastases were developed by four of the 19 patients after SBRT, at a median of around seven months, whereas no significant progression was observed in the other 15 patients. Peripheral blood TCR beta repertoires were profiled in stage I NSCLC patients before and after stereotactic body radiotherapy, and the repertoires were related to distant failure. The paper's findings and limits, for the study overall: No adjustment for multiple comparisons was applied to any of the reported P values. The study was limited by its small cohort and short follow-up, and the findings require independent validation. Post-SBRT Shannon entropy and its change from baseline were lower in patients who developed distant metastases; baseline Shannon entropy was not associated with metastases. Differences by metastasis status were reportedly seen in TRBV and TRBJ usage frequencies, involving two V genes at baseline and, after SBRT, nine V genes and two J genes. Whether the expanded TCR clones were tumor-specific was not determined. A decrease in unique TCR clone counts was observed after SBRT (median roughly 10,000 before versus some 7,000 after; Wilcoxon paired P=0.011).

A history of other malignancies or of prior chemotherapy or radiotherapy was absent in all patients, and node-negative disease was shown on CT and PET/CT in all patients. At each of the two time points, roughly 6 milliliters of peripheral venous blood were collected into EDTA tubes. Ficoll-Paque Plus density-gradient centrifugation was used to isolate PBMCs. Right after collection, samples were kept at -80 degrees C until analysis. Two rounds of multiplex PCR were performed to amplify the TCR beta CDR3 region from genomic DNA. The first PCR round used primers specific to each TRBV and TRBJ gene, and the primer sequences were filed in Chinese patent CN105087789A. Universal primers were used in the second PCR round. The Roche High Pure PCR Template Preparation Kit was used to extract genomic DNA from frozen PBMCs. Libraries were sequenced paired-end with 151 bp reads on an Illumina HiSeq 3000. The authors' pipeline ran thus. CutAdapt was used to discard raw reads that did not contain the multiplex PCR primer sequences. PEAR was used to merge high-quality paired reads into contigs. By alignment to reference sequences, MiXCR assigned TRB V, D and J gene segments to each contig. To remove sequencing errors, CDR3 sequences were clustered according to base quality and sequence similarity. Diversity was measured as Shannon entropy normalized by the natural log of productive TCR sequence number. One minus Shannon entropy divided by the natural log of the number of unique clonotypes was used as the definition of clonality. Progression-free survival cut-offs for repertoire metrics were chosen using the Youden index of ROC curves, with analyses run in R 3.5.3. TCRdb took the public reads, trimmed them with fastp at Q25, ran MiXCR for clone calling and kept in-frame beta chains. For every CDR3 protein sequence, its rows merge into one entry that carries the most common genes and DNA. TCRdb assigned the V and J calls; the authors' analysis was not used. Across this sample there are 20,000 to 25,000 distinct CDR3 sequences, with around two fifths seen only once. The ten most abundant clones make up 30% to 40% of the sample.

This clonotype was detected ten times or more. This clone's antigen is unknown. Qualities for individual bases were not recorded, and no much larger clone is one base off. The CDR1 and CDR2 encoded by the germline V gene are SGHRS and YFSETQ. From cysteine to phenylalanine, the CDR3 is 16 amino acids long. Only the CDR3 portion is preserved as DNA: 48 bases, with reading frame beginning at the first base. The germline V and J ends show losses of 0 bases and 5 bases respectively, and no gene match explains 6 bases of the junction. The chain is assembled from TRBV5-1 and TRBJ2-2, with 8 bases matching TRBD1. The sample in question was PBMCs, obtained before or after stereotactic body radiation therapy (not recorded which). The source is a donor over 45 with non-small cell lung cancer. In nucleotides, the sequence is TGCGCCAGCAGCTTGGGCACAGGGGGAGATACCGGGGAGCTGTTTTTT. Protein translation: CASSLGTGGDTGELFF.